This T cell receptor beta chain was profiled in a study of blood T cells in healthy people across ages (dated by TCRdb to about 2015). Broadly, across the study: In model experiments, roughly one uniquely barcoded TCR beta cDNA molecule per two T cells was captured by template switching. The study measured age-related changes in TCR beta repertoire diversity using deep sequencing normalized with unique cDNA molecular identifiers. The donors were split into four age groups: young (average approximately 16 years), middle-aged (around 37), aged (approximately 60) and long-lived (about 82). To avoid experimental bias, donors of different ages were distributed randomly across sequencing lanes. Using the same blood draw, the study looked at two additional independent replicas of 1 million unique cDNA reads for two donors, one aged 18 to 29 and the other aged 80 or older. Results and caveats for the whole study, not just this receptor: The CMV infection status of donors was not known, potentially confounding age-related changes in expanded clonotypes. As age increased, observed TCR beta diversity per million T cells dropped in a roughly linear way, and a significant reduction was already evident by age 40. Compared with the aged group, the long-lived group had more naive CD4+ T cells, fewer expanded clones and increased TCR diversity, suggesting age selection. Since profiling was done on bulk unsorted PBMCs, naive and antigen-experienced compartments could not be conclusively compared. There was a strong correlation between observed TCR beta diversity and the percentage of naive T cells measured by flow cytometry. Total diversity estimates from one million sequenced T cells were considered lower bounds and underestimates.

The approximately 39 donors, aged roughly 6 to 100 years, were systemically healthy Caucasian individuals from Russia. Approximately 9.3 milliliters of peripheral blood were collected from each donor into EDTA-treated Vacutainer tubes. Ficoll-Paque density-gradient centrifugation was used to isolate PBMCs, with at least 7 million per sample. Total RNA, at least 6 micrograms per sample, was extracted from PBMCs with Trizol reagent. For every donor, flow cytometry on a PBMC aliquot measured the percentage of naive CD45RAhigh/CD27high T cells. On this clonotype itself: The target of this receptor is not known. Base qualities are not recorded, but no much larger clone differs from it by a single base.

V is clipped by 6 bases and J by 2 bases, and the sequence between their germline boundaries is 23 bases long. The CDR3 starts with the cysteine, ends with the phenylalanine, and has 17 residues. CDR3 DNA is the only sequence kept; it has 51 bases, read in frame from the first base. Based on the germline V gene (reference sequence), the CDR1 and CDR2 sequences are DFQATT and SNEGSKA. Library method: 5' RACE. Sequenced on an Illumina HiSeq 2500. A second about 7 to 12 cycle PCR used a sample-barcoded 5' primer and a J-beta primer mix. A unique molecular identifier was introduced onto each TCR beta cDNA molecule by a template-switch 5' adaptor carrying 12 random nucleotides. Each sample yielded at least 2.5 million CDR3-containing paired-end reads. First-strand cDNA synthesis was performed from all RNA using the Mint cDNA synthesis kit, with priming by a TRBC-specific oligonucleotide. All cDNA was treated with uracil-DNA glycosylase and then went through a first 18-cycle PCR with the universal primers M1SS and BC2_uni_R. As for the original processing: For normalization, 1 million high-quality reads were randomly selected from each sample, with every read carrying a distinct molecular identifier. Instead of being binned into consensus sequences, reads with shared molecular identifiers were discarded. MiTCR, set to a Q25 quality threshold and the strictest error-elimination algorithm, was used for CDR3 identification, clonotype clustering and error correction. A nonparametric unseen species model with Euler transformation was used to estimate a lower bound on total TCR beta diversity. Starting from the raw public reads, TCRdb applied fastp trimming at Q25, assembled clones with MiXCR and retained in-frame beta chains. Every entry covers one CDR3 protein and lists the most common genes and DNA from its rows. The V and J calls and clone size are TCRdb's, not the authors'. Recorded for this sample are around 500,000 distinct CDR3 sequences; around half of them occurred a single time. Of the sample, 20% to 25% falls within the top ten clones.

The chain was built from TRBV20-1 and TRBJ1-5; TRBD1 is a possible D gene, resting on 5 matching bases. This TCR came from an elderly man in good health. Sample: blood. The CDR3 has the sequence CSAWNPTASEGNQPQHF. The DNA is TGCAGTGCATGGAACCCGACAGCCTCTGAGGGCAATCAGCCCCAGCATTTT.